The clone carrying this T cell receptor (beta chain) occurred a few times. Its antigen is as yet unknown. The data belong to a study of beta chain features in type 1 diabetes. Study information: Examination spanned some 100 million sorted cells from all samples. Study-wide results and caveats: Patients showed naive, central memory and Treg TCRB repertoires that appeared more similar than those of healthy donors.

Only one heparinised blood draw was taken per donor, and its volume averaged about 116 mL. Germline lookup yields CDR1 SGHTA and CDR2 FQGNSA. V lost 5 bases and J 4 bases, leaving 20 bases between the germline ends. This CDR3 is 16 amino acids long. The authors reverse transcribed all of the isolated RNA, so sequencing captured expressed TCRB transcripts. Clones were read by immunoSEQ multiplex PCR, and TCRdb kept only the in-frame ones, dropping some. The repertoire holds some 500,000 clones, with 9.5% to 12% as singletons. This clonotype was sampled from a woman aged 18-29 years in good health. Material for sequencing was naive CD4+ T cells from blood. The gene calls are TRBV7-2 and TRBJ2-5; a weak D match, TRBD1 (5 bases). The CDR3 sequence: CASSPVGAGYRETQYF. DNA for the CDR3: TGTGCCAGCAGCCCAGTAGGGGCAGGGTACCGAGAGACCCAGTACTTC.